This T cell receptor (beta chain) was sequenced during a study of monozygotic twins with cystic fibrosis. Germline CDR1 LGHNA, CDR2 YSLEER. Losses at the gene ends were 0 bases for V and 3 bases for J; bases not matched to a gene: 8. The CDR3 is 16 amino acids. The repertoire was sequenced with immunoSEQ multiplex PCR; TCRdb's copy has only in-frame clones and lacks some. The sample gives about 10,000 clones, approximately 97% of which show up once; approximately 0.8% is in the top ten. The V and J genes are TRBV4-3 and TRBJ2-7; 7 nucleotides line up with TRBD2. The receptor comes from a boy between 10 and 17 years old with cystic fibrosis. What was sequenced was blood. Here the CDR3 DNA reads TGCGCCAGCAGCCAAGATGGGGGGGGAGGATACTACGAGCAGTACTTC. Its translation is CASSQDGGGGYYEQYF.